Sequencing of this T cell receptor beta chain was carried out in a study of blood T cell repertoires in COVID-19. Study in general: COVID-19 samples, acute and convalescent, were from the United States, Italy and Spain. Sample material is recorded as cDNA or gDNA derived from T cells, B-cell-depleted T cells, or PBMCs.

Original handling: Amplified reference gene primers provided the basis for estimating nucleated cell counts. The assay was immunoSEQ multiplex PCR, and TCRdb's table has in-frame clones only and misses some. Clone size and the V and J calls come from that table; the DNA yielded D and trimming. The repertoire holds about 130,000 clones, with less than 85% as singletons. Germline V gene sequence: CDR1 LNHDA, CDR2 SQIVND (reference sequence). Between the trimmed V and J ends, which lost 0 bases and 5 bases, there was a span of 14 bases. The CDR3 consists of 16 residues. Sequenced: peripheral blood. The receptor was derived from a woman aged 60-75 years with acute or convalescent COVID-19. V and J are TRBV19 and TRBJ1-5; D remains ambiguous. DNA of the CDR3: TGTGCCAGTAGTATAGATCGGGTCACGCAATATCAGCCCCAGCATTTT. It encodes CASSIDRVTQYQPQHF.